This TCR beta chain was identified in a study of human T cells and chemical hapten exposure. As to time point: patch test 1, 2 weeks after DPC sensitization. Treatment indicated: therapeutic diphenylcyclopropenone sensitization with weekly scalp DPC. CDR3 length equals 12 residues. The germline V gene encodes CDR1 SGHRS and CDR2 YFSETQ. The V and J ends lost 4 bases and 9 bases respectively, with 13 bases between them. One entry per CDR3 protein results from TCRdb running MiXCR on the RACE reads. This sample has roughly 200,000 distinct CDR3 sequences; around 20% occur once, and the top ten carry about 6.7%.

The sample consisted of whole blood, taken in connection with sensitization to the hapten diphenylcyclopropenone (DPC). The receptor comes from a woman in her 50s with alopecia areata. Some clones in this sample may be carry-over from other donors' samples. The J gene is TRBJ2-5, the V gene TRBV5-1; D unresolved. The chain's CDR3 is CASSLEPGPQYF. The CDR3 DNA is TGCGCCAGCAGCCTCGAACCGGGTCCCCAGTACTTC.